These 26 T cell receptor beta chains were sequenced from one sample in a study of T-cell reconstitution after alpha-beta-depleted transplantation in children. TCRbeta library preparation incorporated unique molecular identifiers. TCRdb independently ran MiXCR on the PCR reads; one entry per CDR3 protein. The table has about half a million distinct CDR3 sequences, 12% seen once; the top ten hold around 5.6%. This specimen was PBMCs from the stem cell graft donor, taken from the stem cell graft. These receptors were collected from a human donor who donated a stem cell graft to a child with combined immunodeficiency.

The V gene is TRBV20-1, the J gene TRBJ2-7; 7 bases are shared with TRBD2. Germline CDR1 DFQATT, CDR2 SNEGSKA (reference sequence). V dropped 5 bases and J dropped 0; count of bases not matched to a gene: 4. This CDR3 is built from 13 residues. The CDR3 coding sequence is TGCAGTGCTGTAGGCGGGAGCTCCTACGAGCAGTACTTC. It yields the protein CSAVGGSSYEQYF.

This clonotype was observed at least ten times. The gene calls are TRBV24-1 and TRBJ1-6; no firm D call. The CDR3 has 15 residues. Germline CDR1 and CDR2: KGHDR and SFDVKD. Trimming shortened V by 2 bases and J by 7 bases, and 11 bases separated the two germline ends. CDR3 DNA: TGTGCCACCAGTGATTCCTCGGTCGTGAATTCACCCCTCCACTTT. Residues: CATSDSSVVNSPLHF.

This clonotype was recorded a few times. The V call is TRBV20-1, the J call TRBJ1-4, with 7 nucleotides matching TRBD1. CDR1 DFQATT and CDR2 SNEGSKA come from the germline V gene (reference sequence). This CDR3 has 13 amino acids. V lost 5 bases, J lost 3 bases, and 3 bases stayed unmatched. In DNA, the CDR3 is TGCAGTGCTGACAGGGTGTCTAATGAAAAACTGTTTTTT. This codes for CSADRVSNEKLFF.

Ten or more counts support this clonotype. V gene TRBV24-1 combines with J gene TRBJ2-1; D is unresolved. V was cut by 9 bases and J by 6 bases, with 14 bases left in between. The CDR3 is made up of 13 amino acids. Per germline, CDR1 KGHDR and CDR2 SFDVKD. The CDR3 spells CATERTARNEQFF. CDR3 DNA sequence: TGTGCCACCGAGAGAACTGCGCGCAATGAGCAGTTCTTC.

A few counts support this clonotype. The genes are TRBV6-2 or TRBV6-3 and TRBJ2-6; D might be TRBD1 (6 bases). The CDR3 is 16 residues long. Between the trimmed V and J ends, which lost 2 bases and 1 base, there was a span of 9 bases. Germline V gene lookup returns CDR1 MNHEY and CDR2 SVGEGT. In DNA form, the CDR3 reads TGTGCCAGCAGTTACCTCGACAGGTCTGGGGCCAACGTCCTGACTTTC. As protein: CASSYLDRSGANVLTF.

The chain recombines TRBV9 with TRBJ2-3, with 11 nucleotides matching TRBD2. V shed 3 bases and J 6 bases; nucleotides not matched to a gene: 0. The length of the CDR3 is 13 residues. Looked up from germline, CDR1 is SGDLS and CDR2 is YYNGEE. The CDR3 DNA reads as TGTGCCAGCAGCGCTAGCGGGGGGGATACGCAGTATTTT. This codes for CASSASGGDTQYF.

This clonotype has at least ten counts. The V and J genes are TRBV4-2 and TRBJ2-7; D is unclear. CDR3 length equals 12 residues. The germline V and J ends were trimmed by 3 bases and 4 bases, with 7 bases remaining between them. The V gene's germline CDR1 is LGHNA and CDR2 YNFKEQ. In nucleotides, the CDR3 is TGTGCCAGCAGCCATGACAATTACGAGCAGTACTTC. Amino acid sequence: CASSHDNYEQYF.

There are many counts of this clonotype. The rearrangement uses TRBV12-3 or TRBV12-4 and TRBJ2-7; 8 nucleotides match TRBD2. The length of the CDR3 is 16 residues. Germline trimming cut 7 bases from V and 3 bases from J; bases unmatched to any gene: 14. DNA of the CDR3: TGTGCCAGCACCCCCTTCGTCCGGGGGGGCTTCTACGAGCAGTACTTC. Translation gives CASTPFVRGGFYEQYF.

This clonotype has at least ten counts. This rearrangement joins TRBV30 to TRBJ1-1; 7 bases are shared with TRBD1. Trimming took 0 bases from V and 1 from J; bases not matched to a gene: 2. Germline V gene sequence: CDR1 GTSNPN, CDR2 SVGIG (reference sequence). The CDR3 length is 14 residues. The chain's CDR3 is CAWSVGGTNTEAFF. CDR3 DNA sequence: TGTGCCTGGAGTGTAGGGGGCACGAACACTGAAGCTTTCTTT.

This clonotype has more than one count but fewer than ten. The chain recombines TRBV7-2 with TRBJ2-3, with 9 positions matching TRBD2. Germline V gene data show CDR1 as SGHTA and CDR2 as FQGNSA. With V trimmed by 4 bases and J by 3 bases, 20 bases remained unmatched. The CDR3 loop spans 20 amino acids. This CDR3 is CASSSLSSGGRHGLTDTQYF. CDR3 in DNA: TGTGCCAGCAGCTCCTTAAGTAGCGGGGGCCGTCATGGATTAACAGATACGCAGTATTTT. The full variable domain, with the rest looked up from reference TRBV7-2 and TRBJ2-3, is GAGVSQSPSNKVTEKGKDVELRCDPISGHTALYWYRQSLGQGLEFLIYFQGNSAPDKSGLPSDRFSAERTGGSVSTLTIQRTQQEDSAVYLCASSSLSSGGRHGLTDTQYFGPGTRLTVL.

V gene TRBV27 combines with J gene TRBJ2-1; 7 bases agree with TRBD1. V trimming: 5 bases; J trimming: 8 bases; junction bases outside the gene matches: 9. Germline lookup yields CDR1 MNHEY and CDR2 SMNVEV (reference sequence). The CDR3 is 14 residues long. The DNA for the CDR3 is TGTGCCAGCAGTCACGGGACAGTGTGGTATGAGCAGTTCTTC. Translation gives CASSHGTVWYEQFF.

This clonotype was found a few times. The V and J genes are TRBV7-9 and TRBJ2-5; D remains unclear. Germline V gene sequence: CDR1 SEHNR, CDR2 FQNEAQ (reference sequence). V lost 1 base and J 2 bases, leaving 11 bases between the germline ends. This CDR3 has 15 residues. The DNA for the CDR3 is TGTGCCAGCAGCTTAGACGTCGGGCGACAAGAGACCCAGTACTTC. This codes for CASSLDVGRQETQYF.

This clonotype was detected a few times. V usage is TRBV24-1 and J usage is TRBJ1-5; tentative D call: TRBD1 (5 bases). This CDR3 is built from 15 residues. Trimming removed 4 bases at V and 0 bases at J, with 9 bases between. The germline V gene has CDR1 KGHDR and CDR2 SFDVKD. The CDR3, as DNA: TGTGCCACCAGTGAAGGGGAGGGTAGCAATCAGCCCCAGCATTTT. Translated: CATSEGEGSNQPQHF.

This chain connects TRBV15 to TRBJ1-2; 8 bases map to TRBD1. The CDR3 consists of 15 residues. Germline assignment: CDR1 LNHNV and CDR2 YYDKDF (reference sequence). J was trimmed by 4 bases and V by 4 bases; bases with no gene match: 8. The CDR3 DNA sequence: TGTGCCACCAGCAACTGGACAGGGTATGGCTATGGCTACACCTTC. Translated, it gives CATSNWTGYGYGYTF.

This clonotype was counted ten times or more. This chain uses TRBV12-3 or TRBV12-4 with TRBJ2-5; no definite D call. The CDR3 contains 14 residues. Trimming left V 3 bases short and J 5 bases short, with 13 bases between. CDR3 region: CASSFNPNGETQYF. CDR3 DNA: TGTGCCAGCAGTTTTAATCCCAACGGGGAGACCCAGTACTTC.

This clonotype occurred many times. The chain links TRBV25-1 to TRBJ2-2, with D unclear. Germline CDR1 and CDR2: MGHDK and SYGVNS. This CDR3 is 14 amino acids long. Trimming shortened V by 0 bases and J by 4 bases, and 6 bases separated the two germline ends. CDR3 nucleotide sequence: TGTGCCAGCAGTGAATATAGTCCCACCGGGGAGCTGTTTTTT. It codes for CASSEYSPTGELFF.

This clonotype was recorded a few times. The chain recombines TRBV6-2 or TRBV6-3 with TRBJ2-1, with 8 positions matching TRBD2. The CDR3 is 15 amino acids. CDR1 is MNHEY and CDR2 is SVGEGT in the germline V gene. Trimming cost V 5 bases and J 6 bases; bases outside gene matches: 9. In DNA, the CDR3 is TGTGCCAGCAGTCTTTCTAGCGGGTGGATCAATGAGCAGTTCTTC. Translating gives CASSLSSGWINEQFF.

The chain is built from TRBV7-8 and TRBJ2-1, with 7 bases aligning to TRBD2. Germline values: CDR1 SGHVS, CDR2 FQNEAQ. The V and J ends lost 0 bases and 3 bases, in that order; junction bases with no gene match: 8. The CDR3 length is 17 residues. CDR3 amino acids: CASSLAPLAELYNEQFF. CDR3 sequence (DNA): TGTGCCAGCAGCTTAGCACCCCTAGCGGAGCTCTACAATGAGCAGTTCTTC.

V usage is TRBV4-1 and J usage is TRBJ2-7; D is perhaps TRBD1 (6 bases). The germline gives CDR1 MGHRA, CDR2 YSYEKL. This CDR3 has 15 amino acids. Trimming shortened V by 4 bases and J by 0 bases, and 13 bases separated the two germline ends. DNA for the CDR3: TGCGCCAGCAGCCGGGGGACAAGTAGCTCCTACGAGCAGTACTTC. This codes for CASSRGTSSSYEQYF.

This clonotype was seen a few times. The chain couples TRBV7-8 to TRBJ2-7, with TRBD2 matching 7 bases. Germline V gene data show CDR1 as SGHVS and CDR2 as FQNEAQ. This CDR3 is built from 15 residues. V was clipped by 5 bases and J by 0 bases; unmatched bases: 7. In DNA, the CDR3 is TGTGCCAGCAGCGACGGACTAGTGCTCTCCTACGAGCAGTACTTC. This translates into CASSDGLVLSYEQYF.

This chain connects TRBV11-2 to TRBJ2-1; the D gene is possibly TRBD1 (5 bases). The CDR3 extends over 15 amino acids. Trimming shortened V by 5 bases and J by 2 bases, and 13 bases separated the two germline ends. Per the germline V gene, CDR1 is SGHAT and CDR2 is FQNNGV. The CDR3 is CASSHGADAYNEQFF. The CDR3 DNA is TGTGCCAGCAGCCATGGGGCGGATGCCTACAATGAGCAGTTCTTC.

The V gene is TRBV5-1, the J gene TRBJ2-7, with D tentatively TRBD2 (5 bases). This CDR3 has 13 residues. Germline-derived CDR1 and CDR2 are SGHRS and YFSETQ. Trimming took off 6 bases at V and 2 bases at J, with 12 bases between the two ends. The CDR3 reads CASKRAGAYEQYF. The CDR3 DNA sequence: TGCGCCAGCAAGAGGGCAGGTGCCTACGAGCAGTACTTC.

In this sample, this clonotype turned up a few times. The V call is TRBV4-3, the J call TRBJ1-2; no reliable D call. Trimming took 3 bases from V and 0 from J, leaving 11 bases between them. The CDR3 extends over 15 amino acids. The germline gives CDR1 LGHNA, CDR2 YSLEER. CDR3 protein: CASSQGREANYGYTF. CDR3 nucleotide sequence: TGCGCCAGCAGCCAGGGAAGGGAGGCTAACTATGGCTACACCTTC.

A word on this clonotype: This sequence may be a read error, since a much larger clone differs from it by one base. V usage is TRBV7-8 and J usage is TRBJ2-1, with 7 bases identical to TRBD2. Germline CDR1 and CDR2: SGHVS and FQNEAQ. V was clipped by 1 base and J by 13 bases; unmatched bases: 16. CDR3 length equals 16 residues. Here the CDR3 reads CASSLDVERDLRGQFF. DNA of the CDR3: TGTGCCAGCAGCTTAGACGTTGAGCGGGATCTACGAGGTCAGTTCTTC.

This clonotype was seen more than once but under ten times. The rearrangement links TRBV20-1 to TRBJ2-7; 7 nucleotides agree with TRBD2. Trimming at V came to 0 bases and at J to 0 bases, leaving 5 bases not matched to a gene. In germline, CDR1 is DFQATT, CDR2 SNEGSKA (reference sequence). The CDR3 is 15 residues long. This chain's CDR3 is CSARDGEGPSYEQYF. Here the CDR3 DNA reads TGCAGTGCTAGAGATGGGGAGGGCCCCTCCTACGAGCAGTACTTC.

The rearrangement joins TRBV29-1 to TRBJ2-5, with a weak D call TRBD1 (6 bases). The CDR3 extends over 13 amino acids. The germline V and J ends were trimmed by 5 bases and 1 base, with 11 bases remaining between them. Germline values: CDR1 SQVTM, CDR2 ANQGSEA. The CDR3: CSVPGQSQETQYF. CDR3 in DNA: TGCAGCGTTCCTGGACAGTCCCAAGAGACCCAGTACTTC.